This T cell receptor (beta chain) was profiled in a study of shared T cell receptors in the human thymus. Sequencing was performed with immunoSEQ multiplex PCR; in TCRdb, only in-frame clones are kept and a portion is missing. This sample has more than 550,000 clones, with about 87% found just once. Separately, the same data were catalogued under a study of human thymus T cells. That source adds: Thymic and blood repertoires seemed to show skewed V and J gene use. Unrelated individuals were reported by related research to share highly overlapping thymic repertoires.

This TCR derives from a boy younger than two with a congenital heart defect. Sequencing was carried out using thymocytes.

DNA of the CDR3: TGCGCCAGCAGCTTGGACAGGGATGAGTACGAGCAGTACTTC. It translates to CASSLDRDEYEQYF. This chain connects TRBV5-1 to TRBJ2-5, with D perhaps TRBD1 (6 bases). The J call may be mistaken, given a closer DNA end match to TRBJ2-7. Germline V gene sequence: CDR1 SGHRS, CDR2 YFSETQ. The CDR3 runs 14 residues.